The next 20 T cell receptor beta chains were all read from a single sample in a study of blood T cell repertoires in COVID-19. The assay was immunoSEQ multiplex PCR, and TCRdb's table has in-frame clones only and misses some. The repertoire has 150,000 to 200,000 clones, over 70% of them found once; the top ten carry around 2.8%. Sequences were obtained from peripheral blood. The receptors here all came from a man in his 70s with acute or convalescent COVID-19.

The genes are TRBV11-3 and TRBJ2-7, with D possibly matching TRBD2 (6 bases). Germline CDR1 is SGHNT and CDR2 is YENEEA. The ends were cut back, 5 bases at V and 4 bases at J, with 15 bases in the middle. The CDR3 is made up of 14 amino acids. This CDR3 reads CASSRSGLAYEQYF. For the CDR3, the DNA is TGTGCCAGCAGCCGTAGCGGATTGGCGTACGAGCAGTACTTC.

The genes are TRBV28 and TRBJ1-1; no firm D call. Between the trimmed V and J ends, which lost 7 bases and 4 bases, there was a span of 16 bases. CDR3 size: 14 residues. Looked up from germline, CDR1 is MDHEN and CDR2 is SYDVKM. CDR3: CASIEGFEGTEAFF. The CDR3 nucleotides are TGTGCCAGCATCGAGGGTTTCGAGGGCACTGAAGCTTTCTTT.

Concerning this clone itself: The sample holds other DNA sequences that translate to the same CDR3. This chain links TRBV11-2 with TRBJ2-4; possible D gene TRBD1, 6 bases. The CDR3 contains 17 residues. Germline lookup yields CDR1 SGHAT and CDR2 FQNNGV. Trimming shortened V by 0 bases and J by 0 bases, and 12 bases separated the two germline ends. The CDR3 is CASSLDRQGLAKNIQYF. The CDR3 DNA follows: TGTGCCAGCAGCTTAGATCGGCAGGGGTTAGCCAAAAACATTCAGTACTTC.

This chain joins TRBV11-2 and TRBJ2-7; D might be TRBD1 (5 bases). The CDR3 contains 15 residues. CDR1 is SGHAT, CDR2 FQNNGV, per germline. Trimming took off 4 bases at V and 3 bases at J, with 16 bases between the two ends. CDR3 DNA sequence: TGTGCCAGCAGCTCCCCTCTCGGACATCTCTACGAGCAGTACTTC. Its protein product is CASSSPLGHLYEQYF.

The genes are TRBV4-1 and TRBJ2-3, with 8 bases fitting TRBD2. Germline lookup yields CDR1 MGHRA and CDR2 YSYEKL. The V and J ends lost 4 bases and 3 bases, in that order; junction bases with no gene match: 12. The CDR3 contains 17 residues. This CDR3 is CASSPHGGAVSTDTQYF. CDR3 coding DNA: TGCGCCAGCAGCCCTCACGGGGGGGCGGTGTCAACAGATACGCAGTATTTT.

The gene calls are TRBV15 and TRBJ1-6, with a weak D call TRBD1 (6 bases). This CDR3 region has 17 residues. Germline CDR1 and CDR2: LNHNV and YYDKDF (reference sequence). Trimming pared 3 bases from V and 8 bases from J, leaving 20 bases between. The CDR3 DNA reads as TGTGCCACCAGCAGGGTGAGGGGGAGAGCAGTATATTCACCCCTCCACTTT. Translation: CATSRVRGRAVYSPLHF.

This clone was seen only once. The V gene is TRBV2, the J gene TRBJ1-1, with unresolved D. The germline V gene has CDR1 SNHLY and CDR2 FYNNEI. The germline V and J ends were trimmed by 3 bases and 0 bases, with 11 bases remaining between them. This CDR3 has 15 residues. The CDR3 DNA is TGTGCCAGCAGTGATGGTGGCGGATTGAACACTGAAGCTTTCTTT. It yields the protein CASSDGGGLNTEAFF.

For the CDR3, the DNA is TGTGCCACCAAACCCAGCGGGGGAGGGACCGGGGAGCTGTTTTTT. Protein product: CATKPSGGGTGELFF. V gene TRBV6-5 combines with J gene TRBJ2-2, with TRBD2 identical over 8 bases. CDR1 and CDR2 from the germline V gene are MNHEY and SVGAGI. The V segment lost 10 bases and the J segment 5 bases; nucleotides outside the gene matches: 12. The CDR3 has 15 residues.

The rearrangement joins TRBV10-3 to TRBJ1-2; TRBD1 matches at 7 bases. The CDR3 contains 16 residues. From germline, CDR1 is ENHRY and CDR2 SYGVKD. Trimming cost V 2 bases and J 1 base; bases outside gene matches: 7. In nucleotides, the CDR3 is TGTGCCATCAGTGAGGTCGGGACAGCCCTTAACTATGGCTACACCTTC. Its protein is CAISEVGTALNYGYTF.

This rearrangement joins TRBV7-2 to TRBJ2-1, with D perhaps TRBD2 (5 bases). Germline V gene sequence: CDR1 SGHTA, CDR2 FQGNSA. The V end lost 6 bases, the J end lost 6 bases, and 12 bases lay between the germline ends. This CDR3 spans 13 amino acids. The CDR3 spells CASSLAIFNEQFF. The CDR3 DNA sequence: TGTGCCAGCAGTCTAGCCATTTTCAATGAGCAGTTCTTC.

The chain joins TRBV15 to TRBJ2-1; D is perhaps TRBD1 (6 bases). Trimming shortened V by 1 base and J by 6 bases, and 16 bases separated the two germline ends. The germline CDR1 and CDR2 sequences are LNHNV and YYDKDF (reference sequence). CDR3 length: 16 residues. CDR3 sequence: CATSRGARTVLNEQFF. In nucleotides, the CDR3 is TGTGCCACCAGCAGAGGGGCTAGGACAGTACTCAATGAGCAGTTCTTC. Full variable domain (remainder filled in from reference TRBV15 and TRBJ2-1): DAMVIQNPRYQVTQFGKPVTLSCSQTLNHNVMYWYQQKSSQAPKLLFHYYDKDFNNEADTPDNFQSRRPNTSFCFLDIRSPGLGDTAMYLCATSRGARTVLNEQFFGPGTRLTVL.

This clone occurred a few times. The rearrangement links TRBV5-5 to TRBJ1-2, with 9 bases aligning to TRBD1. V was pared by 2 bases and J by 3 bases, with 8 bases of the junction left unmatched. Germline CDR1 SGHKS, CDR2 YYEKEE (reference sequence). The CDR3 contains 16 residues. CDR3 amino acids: CASSLAPGQGDYGYTF. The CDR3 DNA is TGTGCCAGCAGCTTAGCCCCGGGACAGGGTGACTATGGCTACACCTTC.

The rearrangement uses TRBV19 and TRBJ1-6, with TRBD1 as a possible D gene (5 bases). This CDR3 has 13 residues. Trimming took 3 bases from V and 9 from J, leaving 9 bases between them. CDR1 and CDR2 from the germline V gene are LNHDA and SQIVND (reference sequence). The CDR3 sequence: CASSISGISPLHF. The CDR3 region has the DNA TGTGCCAGTAGTATTTCAGGGATTTCACCCCTCCACTTT.

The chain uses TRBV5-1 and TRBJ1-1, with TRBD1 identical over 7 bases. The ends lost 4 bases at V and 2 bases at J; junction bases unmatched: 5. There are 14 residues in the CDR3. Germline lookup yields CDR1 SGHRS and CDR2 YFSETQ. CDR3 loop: CASSDRQGNTEAFF. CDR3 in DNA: TGCGCCAGCAGCGACAGACAGGGTAACACTGAAGCTTTCTTT.

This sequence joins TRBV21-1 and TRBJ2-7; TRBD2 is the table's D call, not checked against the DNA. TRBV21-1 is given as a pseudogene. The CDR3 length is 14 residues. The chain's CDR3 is CASSEKEVPRKQYF. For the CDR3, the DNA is TGTGCCAGCAGCGAAAAGGAGGTCCCCCGCAAGCAGTACTTC.

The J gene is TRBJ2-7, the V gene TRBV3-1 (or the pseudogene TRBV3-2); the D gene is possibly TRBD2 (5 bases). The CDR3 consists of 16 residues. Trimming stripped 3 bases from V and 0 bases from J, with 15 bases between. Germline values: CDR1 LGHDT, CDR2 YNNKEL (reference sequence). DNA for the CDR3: TGTGCCAGCAGCCATCTCGGTTCGGGGAGCTCCTACGAGCAGTACTTC. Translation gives CASSHLGSGSSYEQYF.

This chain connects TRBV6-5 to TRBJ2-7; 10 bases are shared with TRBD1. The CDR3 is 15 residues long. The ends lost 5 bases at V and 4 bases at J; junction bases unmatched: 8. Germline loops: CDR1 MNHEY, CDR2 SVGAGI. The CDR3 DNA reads TGTGCCAGCAGTAGACAGGGGGCCATCAGGTACGAGCAGTACTTC. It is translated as CASSRQGAIRYEQYF.

The CDR3 region has the DNA TGTGCCAGCAGCCATCGACTAGCGGACTCCTACAATGAGCAGTTCTTC. Its translation: CASSHRLADSYNEQFF. J is TRBJ2-1 and V is TRBV4-2; 9 bases match TRBD2. Germline-derived CDR1 and CDR2 are LGHNA and YNFKEQ. J gave up 0 bases and V 3 bases, and 3 bases lay outside the gene matches. This CDR3 spans 16 amino acids.

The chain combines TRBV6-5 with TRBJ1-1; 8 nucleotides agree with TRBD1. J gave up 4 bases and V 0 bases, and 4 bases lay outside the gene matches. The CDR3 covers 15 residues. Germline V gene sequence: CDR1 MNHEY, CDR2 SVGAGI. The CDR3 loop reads CASSYSGQGPTEAFF. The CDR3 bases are TGTGCCAGCAGTTACTCAGGACAGGGCCCCACTGAAGCTTTCTTT.

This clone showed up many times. CDR3 bases: TGTGCCACCAGCGCCGACAGGGACTACGAGCAGTACTTC. It encodes CATSADRDYEQYF. This chain connects TRBV15 to TRBJ2-7, with 7 positions matching TRBD1. Trimming removed 5 bases from V and 3 bases from J; junction bases left unmatched: 4. Germline V gene lookup returns CDR1 LNHNV and CDR2 YYDKDF (reference sequence). The CDR3 is 13 residues long.